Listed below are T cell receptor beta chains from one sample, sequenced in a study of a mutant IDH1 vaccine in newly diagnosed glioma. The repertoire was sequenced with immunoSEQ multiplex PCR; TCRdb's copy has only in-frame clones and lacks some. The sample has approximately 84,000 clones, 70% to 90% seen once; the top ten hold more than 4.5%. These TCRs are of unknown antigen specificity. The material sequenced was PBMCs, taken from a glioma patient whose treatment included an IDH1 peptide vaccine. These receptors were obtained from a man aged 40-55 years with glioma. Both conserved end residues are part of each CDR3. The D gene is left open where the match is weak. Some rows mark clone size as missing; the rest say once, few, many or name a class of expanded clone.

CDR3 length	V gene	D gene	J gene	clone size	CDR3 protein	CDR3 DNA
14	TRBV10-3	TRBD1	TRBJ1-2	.	CAISERGTVYGYTF	TGTGCCATCAGTGAGCGGGGGACAGTTTATGGCTACACCTTC
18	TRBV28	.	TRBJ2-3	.	CASSTSRPEVSWTDTQYF	TGTGCCAGCAGCACGAGCCGGCCTGAGGTCTCCTGGACAGATACGCAGTATTTT
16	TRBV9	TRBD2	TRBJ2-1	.	CASSPRLAGEIGEQFF	TGTGCCAGCAGCCCCCGACTAGCGGGAGAGATAGGTGAGCAGTTCTTC
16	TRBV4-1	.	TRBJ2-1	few	CASSQDQSRLYNEQFF	TGCGCCAGCAGCCAAGATCAAAGCCGGCTATACAATGAGCAGTTCTTC
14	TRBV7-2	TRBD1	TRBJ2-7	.	CASSKTGSNYEQYF	TGTGCCAGCAGCAAGACAGGGAGTAACTACGAGCAGTACTTC
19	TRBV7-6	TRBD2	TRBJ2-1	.	CASSLGLAGGSVSYNEQFF	TGTGCCAGCAGTCTAGGACTAGCGGGGGGGTCCGTCTCCTACAATGAGCAGTTCTTC
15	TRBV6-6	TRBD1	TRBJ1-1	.	CASSEGGQLNTEAFF	TGTGCCAGCAGTGAGGGGGGACAGCTGAACACTGAAGCTTTCTTT
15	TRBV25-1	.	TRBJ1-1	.	CASSEYRQLNTEAFF	TGTGCCAGCAGTGAATATCGACAGCTGAACACTGAAGCTTTCTTT
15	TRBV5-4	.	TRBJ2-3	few	CASSLVPATTDTQYF	TGTGCCAGCAGCTTGGTCCCAGCTACCACAGATACGCAGTATTTT
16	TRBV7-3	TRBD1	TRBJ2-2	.	CASSNRTGWGTGELFF	TGTGCCAGCAGCAACCGGACAGGGTGGGGGACCGGGGAGCTGTTTTTT
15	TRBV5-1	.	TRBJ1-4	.	CASSLGQGKNEKLFF	TGCGCCAGCAGCTTGGGGCAGGGAAAAAATGAAAAACTGTTTTTT
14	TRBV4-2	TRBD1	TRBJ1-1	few	CASSQEGSGTDAFF	TGTGCCAGCAGCCAAGAGGGGTCCGGGACAGACGCTTTCTTT
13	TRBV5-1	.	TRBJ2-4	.	CASSPFTGYIQYF	TGCGCCAGCAGCCCTTTCACTGGGTACATTCAGTACTTC
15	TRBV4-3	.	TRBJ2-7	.	CASSQDTQSSYEQYF	TGCGCCAGCAGCCAAGACACACAGAGCTCCTACGAGCAGTACTTC
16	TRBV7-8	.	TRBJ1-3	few	CASSLSTARSGNTIYF	TGTGCCAGCAGCTTATCGACAGCCCGCTCTGGAAACACCATATATTTT
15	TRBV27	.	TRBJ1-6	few	CASSFRDPWGSPLHF	TGTGCCAGCAGTTTTCGGGACCCCTGGGGTTCACCCCTCCACTTT
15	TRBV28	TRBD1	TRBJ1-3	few	CASKVQGALGNTIYF	TGTGCCAGCAAGGTACAGGGGGCCTTAGGAAACACCATATATTTT
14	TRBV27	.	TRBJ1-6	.	CASSFGSHNSPLHF	TGTGCCAGCAGTTTCGGCAGTCATAATTCACCCCTCCACTTT
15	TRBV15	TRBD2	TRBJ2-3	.	CATIESGGSTDTQYF	TGTGCCACCATTGAGAGCGGGGGTAGCACAGATACGCAGTATTTT
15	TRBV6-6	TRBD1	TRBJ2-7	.	CASNPPGQGSYEQYF	TGTGCCAGCAACCCTCCGGGACAGGGATCCTACGAGCAGTACTTC
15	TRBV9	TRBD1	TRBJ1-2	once	CASSVGGQALYGYTF	TGTGCCAGCAGCGTAGGCGGACAGGCCCTCTATGGCTACACCTTC
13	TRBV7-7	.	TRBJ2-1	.	CASSFTAEGFLVF	TGTGCTAGCAGCTTCACAGCGGAGGGGTTCTTGGTCTTC
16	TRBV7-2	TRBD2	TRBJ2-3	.	CASSLMTGGSTDTQYF	TGTGCCAGCAGCTTAATGACGGGGGGAAGCACAGATACGCAGTATTTT
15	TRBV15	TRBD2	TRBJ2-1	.	CATSSAAGGPDEQFF	TGTGCCACCAGCAGTGCAGCGGGAGGGCCGGATGAGCAGTTCTTC